Presented here are 17 T cell receptor beta chains from one specimen sequenced in a study of blood T cell repertoires in COVID-19. Data came from immunoSEQ multiplex PCR; TCRdb stores just in-frame clones and leaves some out. The table lists approximately 150,000 clones, approximately 84% of them singletons. Sequenced: peripheral blood. These receptors all come from a woman aged 55 to 70 with acute or convalescent COVID-19.

This clone was counted a single time. This rearrangement joins TRBV11-2 to TRBJ2-7; D possibly corresponds to TRBD2 (6 bases). The germline V gene has CDR1 SGHAT and CDR2 FQNNGV. This CDR3 spans 14 amino acids. The V end lost 0 bases, the J end lost 12 bases, and 18 bases lay between the germline ends. The DNA of the CDR3 is TGTGCCAGCAGCTTAGATCACGGGACTGAGGTCGGGTACTTC. Translated: CASSLDHGTEVGYF.

This chain joins TRBV11-3 and TRBJ2-1, with 10 nucleotides matching TRBD2. In germline, CDR1 is SGHNT, CDR2 YENEEA. The CDR3 is made up of 15 amino acids. The trim removed 4 bases at V and 2 bases at J, leaving 2 bases unmatched. CDR3 nucleotide sequence: TGTGCCAGCAGCTCTGGACTAGCGGCCTACAATGAGCAGTTCTTC. It encodes CASSSGLAAYNEQFF.

V gene TRBV6-4 combines with J gene TRBJ2-1, with 10 bases aligning to TRBD2. The germline CDR1 and CDR2 sequences are MRHNA and SNTAGT. V shed 8 bases, J shed 7 bases, and the junction held 11 bases outside the gene matches. The CDR3 extends over 15 amino acids. The CDR3 DNA is TGTGCCAGCGCTCAAAAAGCGGGGGGGAATAATGAGCAGTTCTTC. Encoded protein: CASAQKAGGNNEQFF.

This chain links TRBV7-2 with TRBJ2-2, with D possibly being TRBD2 (6 bases). This CDR3 has 17 residues. V was shortened by 10 bases and J by 3 bases, with 24 bases between the two germline ends. The germline CDR1 and CDR2 sequences are SGHTA and FQGNSA. DNA for the CDR3: TGTGCCACCCCGAAAGAGGTGGCTAGCGAGTACACCGGGGAGCTGTTTTTT. It encodes CATPKEVASEYTGELFF.

The chain uses TRBV18 and TRBJ1-3; no clear D gene. V was trimmed by 1 base and J by 3 bases, leaving 10 bases between them. The germline V gene encodes CDR1 KGHSH and CDR2 LQKENI. The CDR3 extends over 15 amino acids. The chain's CDR3 is CASSPRSGSGNTIYF. The CDR3 DNA sequence: TGTGCCAGCTCACCACGGTCCGGGAGTGGAAACACCATATATTTT. The variable domain in full, with the rest retrieved from reference TRBV18 and TRBJ1-3, is NAGVMQNPRHLVRRRGQEARLRCSPMKGHSHVYWYRQLPEEGLKFMVYLQKENIIDESGMPKERFSAEFPKEGPSILRIQQVVRGDSAAYFCASSPRSGSGNTIYFGEGSWLTVV.

The chain couples TRBV2 to TRBJ1-3, with a weak D call TRBD1 (6 bases). The CDR3 loop spans 15 amino acids. The germline V and J ends were trimmed by 1 base and 0 bases, with 7 bases remaining between them. CDR1 is SNHLY and CDR2 is FYNNEI in the germline V gene. The CDR3 sequence: CASSEGTASGNTIYF. For the CDR3, the DNA is TGTGCCAGCAGTGAAGGGACAGCCTCTGGAAACACCATATATTTT.

The rearrangement links TRBV5-1 to TRBJ1-2, with 10 bases that match TRBD1. This CDR3 has 15 amino acids. CDR1 is SGHRS, CDR2 YFSETQ, per germline. V lost 4 bases, J lost 1 base, and 4 bases stayed unmatched. DNA of the CDR3: TGCGCCAGCAGCCCAGGGACAGGGGTTAACTATGGCTACACCTTC. It specifies CASSPGTGVNYGYTF.

The table lists this clone with a count of one. V and J are TRBV28 and TRBJ2-1; 8 bases are shared with TRBD2. Germline V gene sequence: CDR1 MDHEN, CDR2 SYDVKM. The trim removed 5 bases at V and 3 bases at J, leaving 9 bases unmatched. The CDR3 totals 16 residues. This CDR3 is CASSPVLAGYYNEQFF. For the CDR3, the DNA is TGTGCCAGCAGTCCCGTGTTAGCGGGATACTACAATGAGCAGTTCTTC.

The V call is TRBV10-3, the J call TRBJ2-7, with TRBD1 identical over 10 bases. With V trimmed by 4 bases and J by 5 bases, 5 bases remained unmatched. CDR3 length equals 14 residues. Germline V gene sequence: CDR1 ENHRY, CDR2 SYGVKD. The CDR3 protein is CAISAGTGADEQYF. The CDR3 bases are TGTGCCATCAGTGCCGGGACAGGGGCCGACGAGCAGTACTTC.

V usage is TRBV6-5 and J usage is TRBJ2-7; D is ambiguous. V lost 4 bases and J 6 bases, leaving 10 bases between the germline ends. Germline assignment: CDR1 MNHEY and CDR2 SVGAGI. The CDR3 runs to 12 residues. The CDR3 protein is CASSSGSSEQYF. The DNA for the CDR3 is TGTGCCAGCAGTTCAGGTAGTAGCGAGCAGTACTTC.

The rearrangement joins TRBV7-9 to TRBJ2-1; TRBD2 aligns across 11 bases. Trimming took 8 bases from V and 3 from J; bases not matched to a gene: 6. Germline V gene data show CDR1 as SEHNR and CDR2 as FQNEAQ (reference sequence). The length of the CDR3 is 15 residues. The CDR3 is CASEGGLAVYNEQFF. CDR3 nucleotides: TGTGCCAGCGAAGGGGGACTAGCGGTCTACAATGAGCAGTTCTTC.

CDR3: CASGLPGQGDYNEQFF. DNA of the CDR3: TGTGCTAGTGGTTTGCCCGGACAGGGGGACTACAATGAGCAGTTCTTC. This sequence joins TRBV12-5 and TRBJ2-1, with 10 bases matching TRBD1. Germline V lookup: CDR1 LGHNT, CDR2 FRNRAP. V lost 2 bases to trimming and J lost 3 bases; unmatched junction nucleotides: 4. The CDR3 runs 16 residues.

V and J are TRBV20-1 and TRBJ2-1; 7 nucleotides line up with TRBD1. Germline V CDR1 and CDR2: DFQATT, SNEGSKA (reference sequence). The CDR3 is 15 amino acids. V dropped 6 bases and J dropped 3; count of bases not matched to a gene: 11. CDR3 protein: CSASRGQGVYNEQFF. CDR3 nucleotide sequence: TGCAGTGCAAGTAGGGGGCAGGGTGTCTACAATGAGCAGTTCTTC.

The chain couples TRBV6-5 to TRBJ1-1; no definite D call. Per the germline V gene, CDR1 is MNHEY and CDR2 is SVGAGI. The CDR3 covers 14 residues. Trimming cost V 6 bases and J 3 bases, with 14 bases left between them. CDR3 loop: CASSLTWGDTEAFF. For the CDR3, the DNA is TGTGCCAGCAGCCTCACTTGGGGAGACACTGAAGCTTTCTTT.

The chain joins TRBV11-2 to TRBJ2-2; 8 nucleotides match TRBD2. This CDR3 has 16 residues. J was trimmed by 5 bases and V by 1 base; bases with no gene match: 6. Germline V CDR1 and CDR2: SGHAT, FQNNGV. Written as DNA, the CDR3 is TGTGCCAGCAGCTTAGTGAGTGCTAGCGGGACCGGGGAGCTGTTTTTT. Amino acids: CASSLVSASGTGELFF.

The rearrangement links TRBV27 to TRBJ2-1, with 8 nucleotides matching TRBD2. Trimming cost V 5 bases and J 4 bases; bases outside gene matches: 4. CDR1 MNHEY and CDR2 SMNVEV come from the germline V gene (reference sequence). The CDR3 has 14 residues. The CDR3 protein is CASSKSGRYNEQFF. CDR3 DNA sequence: TGTGCCAGCAGTAAGAGCGGGAGATACAATGAGCAGTTCTTC.

The rearrangement uses TRBV29-1 and TRBJ2-7; D perhaps matches TRBD1 (5 bases). Germline V lookup: CDR1 SQVTM, CDR2 ANQGSEA. Trimming took 5 bases from V and 5 from J, leaving 10 bases between them. The CDR3 runs to 11 residues. The CDR3 bases are TGCAGCGTTCCTGGCAGGGACGAGCAGTACTTC. Protein sequence: CSVPGRDEQYF.